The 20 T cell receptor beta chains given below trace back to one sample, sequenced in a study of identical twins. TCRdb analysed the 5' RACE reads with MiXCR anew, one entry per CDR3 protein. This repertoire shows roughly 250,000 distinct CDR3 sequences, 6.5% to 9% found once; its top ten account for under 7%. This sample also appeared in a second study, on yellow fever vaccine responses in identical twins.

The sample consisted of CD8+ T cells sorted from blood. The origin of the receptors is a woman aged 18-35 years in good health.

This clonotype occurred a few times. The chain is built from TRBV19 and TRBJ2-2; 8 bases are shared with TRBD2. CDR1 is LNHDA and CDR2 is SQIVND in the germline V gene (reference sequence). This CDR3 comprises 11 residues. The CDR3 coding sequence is TGTGGAGCGGGAGCGTCTGGGGAGCTGTTTTTT. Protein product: CGAGASGELFF.

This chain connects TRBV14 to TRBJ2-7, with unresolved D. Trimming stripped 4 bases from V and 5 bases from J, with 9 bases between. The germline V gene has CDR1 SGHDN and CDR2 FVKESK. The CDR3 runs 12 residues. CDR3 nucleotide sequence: TGTGCCAGCAGCCCGGCAGGTCACGAGCAGTACTTC. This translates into CASSPAGHEQYF.

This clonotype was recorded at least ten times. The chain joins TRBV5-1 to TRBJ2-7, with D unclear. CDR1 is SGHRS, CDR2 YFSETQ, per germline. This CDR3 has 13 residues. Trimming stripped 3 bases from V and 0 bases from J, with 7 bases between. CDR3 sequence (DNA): TGCGCCAGCAGCTCCGACACCTCCTACGAGCAGTACTTC. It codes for CASSSDTSYEQYF.

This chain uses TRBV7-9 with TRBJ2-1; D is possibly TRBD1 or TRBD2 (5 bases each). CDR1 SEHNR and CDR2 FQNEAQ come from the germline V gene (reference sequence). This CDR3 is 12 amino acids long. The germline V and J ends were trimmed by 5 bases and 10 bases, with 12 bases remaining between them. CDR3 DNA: TGTGCCAGCAGCCAGCCCGGGACGGAGCAGTTCTTC. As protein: CASSQPGTEQFF. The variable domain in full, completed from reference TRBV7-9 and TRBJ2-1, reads DTGVSQNPRHKITKRGQNVTFRCDPISEHNRLYWYRQTLGQGPEFLTYFQNEAQLEKSRLLSDRFSAERPKGSFSTLEIQRTEQGDSAMYLCASSQPGTEQFFGPGTRLTVL.

CDR3 loop: CATSRGGGTDTQYF. The CDR3 DNA reads TGTGCCACCAGCAGAGGGGGCGGCACAGATACGCAGTATTTT. The chain is built from TRBV15 and TRBJ2-3, with a weak D call TRBD1 (5 bases). CDR3 length: 14 amino acids. Trimming shortened V by 1 base and J by 1 base, and 6 bases separated the two germline ends. Germline V CDR1 and CDR2: LNHNV, YYDKDF (reference sequence).

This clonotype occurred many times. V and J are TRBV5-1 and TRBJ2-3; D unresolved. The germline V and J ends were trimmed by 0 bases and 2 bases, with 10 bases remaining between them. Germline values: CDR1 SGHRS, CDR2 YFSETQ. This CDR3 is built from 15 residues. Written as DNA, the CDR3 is TGCGCCAGCAGCTTGGAGGAGACCTACACAGATACGCAGTATTTT. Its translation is CASSLEETYTDTQYF.

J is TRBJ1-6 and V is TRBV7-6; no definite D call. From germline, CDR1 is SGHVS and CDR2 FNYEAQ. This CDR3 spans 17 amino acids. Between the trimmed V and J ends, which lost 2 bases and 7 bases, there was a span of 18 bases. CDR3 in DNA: TGTGCCAGCAGCTTAAGGCGGGTTGGCAGCCTCAATTCACCCCTCCACTTT. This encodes CASSLRRVGSLNSPLHF.

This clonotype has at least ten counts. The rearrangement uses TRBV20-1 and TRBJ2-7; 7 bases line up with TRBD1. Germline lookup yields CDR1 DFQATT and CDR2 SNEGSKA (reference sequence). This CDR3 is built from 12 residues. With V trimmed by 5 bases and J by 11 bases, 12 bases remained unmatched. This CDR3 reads CSAPGQTTKEYF. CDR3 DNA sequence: TGCAGTGCTCCGGGACAGACTACGAAGGAGTACTTC.

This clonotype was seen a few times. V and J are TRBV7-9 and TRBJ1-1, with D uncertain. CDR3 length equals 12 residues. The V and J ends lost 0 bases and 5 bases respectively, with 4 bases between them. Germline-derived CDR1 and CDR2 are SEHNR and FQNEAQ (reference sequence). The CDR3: CASSLASTEAFF. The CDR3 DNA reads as TGTGCCAGCAGCTTAGCTAGTACTGAAGCTTTCTTT.

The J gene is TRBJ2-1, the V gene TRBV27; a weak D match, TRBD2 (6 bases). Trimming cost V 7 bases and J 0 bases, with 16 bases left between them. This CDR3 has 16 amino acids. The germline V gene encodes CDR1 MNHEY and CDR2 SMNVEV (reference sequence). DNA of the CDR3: TGTGCCAGCATACATGGGACTCCCAGCTCCTACAATGAGCAGTTCTTC. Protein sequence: CASIHGTPSSYNEQFF.

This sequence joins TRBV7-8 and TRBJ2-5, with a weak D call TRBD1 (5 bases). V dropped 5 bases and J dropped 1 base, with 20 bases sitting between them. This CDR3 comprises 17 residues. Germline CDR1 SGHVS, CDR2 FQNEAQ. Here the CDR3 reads CASSAKIGIGAQETQYF. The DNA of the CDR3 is TGTGCCAGCAGCGCTAAAATAGGAATAGGGGCCCAAGAGACCCAGTACTTC.

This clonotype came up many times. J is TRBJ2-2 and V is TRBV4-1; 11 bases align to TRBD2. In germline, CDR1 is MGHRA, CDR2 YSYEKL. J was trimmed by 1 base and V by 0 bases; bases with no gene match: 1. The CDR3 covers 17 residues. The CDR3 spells CASSQEGTSGNTGELFF. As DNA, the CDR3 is TGCGCCAGCAGCCAAGAAGGGACTAGCGGGAACACCGGGGAGCTGTTTTTT.

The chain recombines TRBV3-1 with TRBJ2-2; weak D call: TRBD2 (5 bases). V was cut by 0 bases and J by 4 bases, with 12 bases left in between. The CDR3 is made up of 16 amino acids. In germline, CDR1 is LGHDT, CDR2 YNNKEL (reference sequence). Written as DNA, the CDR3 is TGTGCCAGCAGCCAAGATGCCAGCGGAAGCACCGGGGAGCTGTTTTTT. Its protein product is CASSQDASGSTGELFF.

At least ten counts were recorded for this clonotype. The CDR3 spells CSVTGLAGYSSYNEQFF. The CDR3 coding sequence is TGCAGCGTTACGGGACTAGCGGGATATAGCTCCTACAATGAGCAGTTCTTC. The rearrangement joins TRBV29-1 to TRBJ2-1; TRBD2 agrees at 13 bases. Germline CDR1 reads SQVTM; CDR2 reads ANQGSEA. V dropped 5 bases and J dropped 0; count of bases not matched to a gene: 7. This CDR3 comprises 17 residues.

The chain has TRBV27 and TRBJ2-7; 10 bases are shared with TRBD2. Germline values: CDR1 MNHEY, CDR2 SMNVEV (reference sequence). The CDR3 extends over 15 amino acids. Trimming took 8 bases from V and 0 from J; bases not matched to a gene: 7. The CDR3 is CASQLWTSGSYEQYF. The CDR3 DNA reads TGTGCCAGCCAGCTTTGGACTAGCGGCTCCTACGAGCAGTACTTC.

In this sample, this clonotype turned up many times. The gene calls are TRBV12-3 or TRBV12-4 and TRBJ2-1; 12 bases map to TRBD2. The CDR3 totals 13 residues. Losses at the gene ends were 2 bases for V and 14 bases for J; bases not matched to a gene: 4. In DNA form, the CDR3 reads TGTGCCAGCAGTTTACTAGCGGGAGGGTTTAAGTTCTTC. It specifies CASSLLAGGFKFF.

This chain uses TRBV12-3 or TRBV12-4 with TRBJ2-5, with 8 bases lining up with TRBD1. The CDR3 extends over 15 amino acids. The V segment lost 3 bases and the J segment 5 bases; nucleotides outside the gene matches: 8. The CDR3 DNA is TGTGCCAGCAGTTTCCGCCAGGGGGCAGGGGAGACCCAGTACTTC. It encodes CASSFRQGAGETQYF.

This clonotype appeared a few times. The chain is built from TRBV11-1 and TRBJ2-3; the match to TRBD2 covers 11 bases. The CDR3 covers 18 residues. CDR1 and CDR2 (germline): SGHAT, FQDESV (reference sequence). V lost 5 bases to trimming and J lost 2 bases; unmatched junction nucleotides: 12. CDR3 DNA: TGTGCCAGCAGCGGATTCGCGAGACTAGCGGGGCCCACAGATACGCAGTATTTT. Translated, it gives CASSGFARLAGPTDTQYF.

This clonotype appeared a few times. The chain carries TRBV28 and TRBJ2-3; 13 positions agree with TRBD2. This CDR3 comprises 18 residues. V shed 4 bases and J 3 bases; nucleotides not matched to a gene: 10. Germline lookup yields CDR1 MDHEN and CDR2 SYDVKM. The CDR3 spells CASSSPGLAGVGTDTQYF. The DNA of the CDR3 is TGTGCCAGCAGTTCCCCCGGACTAGCGGGAGTGGGGACAGATACGCAGTATTTT.

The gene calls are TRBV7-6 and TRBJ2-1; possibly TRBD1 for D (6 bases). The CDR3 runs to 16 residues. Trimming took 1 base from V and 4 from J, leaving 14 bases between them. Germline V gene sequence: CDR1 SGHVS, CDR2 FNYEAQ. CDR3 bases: TGTGCCAGCAGCTTAGGCCGGGACAAGTCGTACAATGAGCAGTTCTTC. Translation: CASSLGRDKSYNEQFF.